Below, one T cell receptor (beta chain) is given with its context. This sample is part of a study of blood T cell repertoires in COVID-19. At the level of the study: Samples of COVID-19 (acute and convalescent) were obtained from the United States, Italy and Spain.

Sequencing was performed with immunoSEQ multiplex PCR; in TCRdb, only in-frame clones are kept and a portion is missing. The table shows roughly 400,000 clones, with around nine tenths occurring only once. This CDR3 contains 15 residues. CDR1 and CDR2 from the germline V gene are MNHEY and SMNVEV (reference sequence). The ends were cut back, 4 bases at V and 5 bases at J, with 18 bases in the middle. The sample was PBMCs or T cells enriched from blood (not recorded which). The chain recombines TRBV27 with TRBJ2-7; D is perhaps TRBD1 (5 bases). The source is a woman between 45 and 65 years old who had recovered from COVID-19. In nucleotides, the CDR3 is TGTGCCAGCAGTTCCCAAACAGGCACGGCGCACGAGCAGTACTTC. Encoded protein: CASSSQTGTAHEQYF.